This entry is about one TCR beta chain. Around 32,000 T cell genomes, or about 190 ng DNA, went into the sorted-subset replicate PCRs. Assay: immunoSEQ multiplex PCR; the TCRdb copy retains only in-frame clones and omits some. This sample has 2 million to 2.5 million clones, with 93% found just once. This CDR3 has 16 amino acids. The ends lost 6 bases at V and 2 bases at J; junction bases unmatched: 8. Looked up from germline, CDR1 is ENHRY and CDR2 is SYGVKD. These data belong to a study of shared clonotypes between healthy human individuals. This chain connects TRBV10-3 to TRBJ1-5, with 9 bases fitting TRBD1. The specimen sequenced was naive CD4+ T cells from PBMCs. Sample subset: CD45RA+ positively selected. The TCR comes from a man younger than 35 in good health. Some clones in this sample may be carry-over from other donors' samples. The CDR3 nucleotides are TGTGCCATCAGCAGACAGGGGGTAAGGGGCAATCAGCCCCAGCATTTT. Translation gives CAISRQGVRGNQPQHF.